The subject of this entry is one TCR beta chain. Its antigen is as yet unknown. The sample is drawn from a study of beta chain features in type 1 diabetes. General study findings and limits: Sampled from patients, naive, central memory and Treg TCRB repertoires appeared more similar than those sampled from healthy donors.

Every bit of the isolated RNA underwent reverse transcription, so sequencing read expressed TCRB transcripts. The data were produced by immunoSEQ multiplex PCR, yet TCRdb's version contains in-frame clones alone and is incomplete. The profile shows roughly 300,000 clones, around 15% of them singletons. The sample comprised central memory CD4+ T cells from blood. This receptor was obtained from a man aged 25-45 years in good health.

The CDR3 region is CASSEEQNTEAFF. The CDR3, as DNA: TGTGCCAGCAGTGAAGAGCAGAACACTGAAGCTTTCTTT. The chain combines TRBV2 with TRBJ1-1; D gene ambiguous. Germline values: CDR1 SNHLY, CDR2 FYNNEI. The V end lost 1 base, the J end lost 1 base, and 4 bases lay between the germline ends. The CDR3 sequence is 13 residues long.